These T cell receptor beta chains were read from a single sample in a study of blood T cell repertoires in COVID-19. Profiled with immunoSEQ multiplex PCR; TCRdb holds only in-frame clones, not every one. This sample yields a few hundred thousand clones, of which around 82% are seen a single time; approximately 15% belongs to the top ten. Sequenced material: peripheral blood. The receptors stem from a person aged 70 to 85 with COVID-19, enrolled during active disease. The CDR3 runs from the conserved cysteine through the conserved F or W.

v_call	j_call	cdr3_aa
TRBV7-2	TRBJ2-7	CASSSWQGVVYEQYF
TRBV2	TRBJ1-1	CASSEERTFEAFF
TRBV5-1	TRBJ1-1	CASSSRGDEAFF
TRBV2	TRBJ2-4	CASRLEGAGKNIQYF
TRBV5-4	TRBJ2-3	CASSFPGRMGTDTQYF
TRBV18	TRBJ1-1	CASSETANTEAFF
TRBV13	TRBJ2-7	CASSPPAPRGAQQYF
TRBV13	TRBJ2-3	CASSLGGGITDTQYF
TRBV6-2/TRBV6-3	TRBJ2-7	CASSYPTSGRGEQYF
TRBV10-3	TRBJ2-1	CAISDPPGLIDNEQFF
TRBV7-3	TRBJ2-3	CASSQASGRLDTQYF
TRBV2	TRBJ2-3	CASTRDRYPDTQYF
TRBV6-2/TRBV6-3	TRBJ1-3	CASSSRDDGNTIYF
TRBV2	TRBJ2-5	CASRETSGGQETQYF
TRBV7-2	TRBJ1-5	CASSLSGDSNQPQHF
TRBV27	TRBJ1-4	CASSPLGQGAQIGEKLFF
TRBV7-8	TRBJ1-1	CASSSESNTEAFF
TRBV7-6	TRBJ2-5	CASSFSETQYF
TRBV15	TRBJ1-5	CATSRDLGGGQPQHF
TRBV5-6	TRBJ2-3	CASSPISGGLDTQYF
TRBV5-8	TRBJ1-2	CASSSPGQSGAYGYTF
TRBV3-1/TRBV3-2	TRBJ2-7	CASSQAGSRYGRDMSYEQYF
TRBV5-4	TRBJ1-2	CASSFGGNYGYTF
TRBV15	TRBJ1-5	CATSREGQGTQPQHF
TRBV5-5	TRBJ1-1	CASSSRTGNTEAFF
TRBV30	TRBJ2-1	CAWVQRVDNEQFF
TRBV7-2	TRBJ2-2	CASRTSGRASNTGELFF
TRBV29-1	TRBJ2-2	CSVDRGFTGELFF
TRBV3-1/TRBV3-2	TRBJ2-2	CASSQAWKGANTGELFF
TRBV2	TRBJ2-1	CASRGRYQGNQFF
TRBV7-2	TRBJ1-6	CASSLGQGPKGSPLHF
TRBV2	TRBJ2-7	CASSLTGFEVF
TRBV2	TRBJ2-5	CASRKGQGVAETQYF
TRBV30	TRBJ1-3	CAWEQGAGNTIYF
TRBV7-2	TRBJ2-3	CASSLIGGTDTQYF
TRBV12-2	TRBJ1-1	CASRLGRLNTEAFF
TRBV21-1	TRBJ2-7	CASSKVRTDYEQYF
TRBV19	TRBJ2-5	CASSMFGTPTQETQYF
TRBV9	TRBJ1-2	CASSVADTNYGYTF
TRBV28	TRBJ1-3	CASSLPGQGSGNTIYF
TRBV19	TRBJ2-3	CASNGLAGADTQYF